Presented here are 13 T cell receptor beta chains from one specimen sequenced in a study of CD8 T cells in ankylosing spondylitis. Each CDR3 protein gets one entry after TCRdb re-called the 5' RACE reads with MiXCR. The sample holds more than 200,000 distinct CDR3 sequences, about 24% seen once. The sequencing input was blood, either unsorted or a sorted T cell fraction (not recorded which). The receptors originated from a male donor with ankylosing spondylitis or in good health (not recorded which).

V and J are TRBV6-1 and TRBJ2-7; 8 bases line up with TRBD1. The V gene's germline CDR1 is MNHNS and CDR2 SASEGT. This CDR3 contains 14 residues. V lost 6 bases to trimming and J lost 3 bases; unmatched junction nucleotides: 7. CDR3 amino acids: CASRVRQGHYEQYF. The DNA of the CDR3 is TGTGCCAGCAGGGTACGACAGGGGCACTACGAGCAGTACTTC.

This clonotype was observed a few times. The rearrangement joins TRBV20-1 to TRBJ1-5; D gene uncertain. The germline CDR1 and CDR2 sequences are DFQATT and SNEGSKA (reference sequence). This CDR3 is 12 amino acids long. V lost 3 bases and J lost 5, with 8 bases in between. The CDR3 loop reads CSASSDYQPQHF. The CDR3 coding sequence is TGCAGTGCTAGTTCCGATTATCAGCCCCAGCATTTT.

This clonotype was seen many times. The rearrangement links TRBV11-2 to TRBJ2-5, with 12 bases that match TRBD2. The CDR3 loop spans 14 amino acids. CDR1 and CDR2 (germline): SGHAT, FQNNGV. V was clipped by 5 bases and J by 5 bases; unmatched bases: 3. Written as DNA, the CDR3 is TGTGCCAGCAGCGTCGGGACTAGCGGGGAGACCCAGTACTTC. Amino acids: CASSVGTSGETQYF.

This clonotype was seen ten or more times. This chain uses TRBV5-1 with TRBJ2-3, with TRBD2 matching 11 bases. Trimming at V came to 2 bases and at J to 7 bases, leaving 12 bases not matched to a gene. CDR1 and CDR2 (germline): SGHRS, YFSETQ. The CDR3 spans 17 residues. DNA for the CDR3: TGCGCCAGCAGCTTAGGATCTAGCGGGGGGCCCGCGTATACGCAGTATTTT. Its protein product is CASSLGSSGGPAYTQYF.

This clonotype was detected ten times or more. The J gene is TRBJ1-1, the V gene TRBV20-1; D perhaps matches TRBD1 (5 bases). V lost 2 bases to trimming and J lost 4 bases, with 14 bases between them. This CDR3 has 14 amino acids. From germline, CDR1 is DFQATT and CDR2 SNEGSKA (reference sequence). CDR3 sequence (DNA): TGCAGTGCTAGACCGGGCAGAAGGGGCACTGAAGCTTTCTTT. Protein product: CSARPGRRGTEAFF.

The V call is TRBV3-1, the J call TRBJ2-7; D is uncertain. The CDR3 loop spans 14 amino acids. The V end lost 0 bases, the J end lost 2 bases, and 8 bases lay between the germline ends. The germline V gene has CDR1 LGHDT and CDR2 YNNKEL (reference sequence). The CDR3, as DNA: TGTGCCAGCAGCCAAGAAACTCAGACCTACGAGCAGTACTTC. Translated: CASSQETQTYEQYF.

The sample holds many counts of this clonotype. CDR3: CSAPKGQLYGYTF. The CDR3 nucleotides read TGCAGTGCTCCAAAGGGACAGCTCTATGGCTACACCTTC. The rearrangement joins TRBV20-1 to TRBJ1-2; TRBD1 matches at 7 bases. The CDR3 extends over 13 amino acids. The trim removed 5 bases at V and 4 bases at J, leaving 7 bases unmatched. The V gene's germline CDR1 is DFQATT and CDR2 SNEGSKA (reference sequence).

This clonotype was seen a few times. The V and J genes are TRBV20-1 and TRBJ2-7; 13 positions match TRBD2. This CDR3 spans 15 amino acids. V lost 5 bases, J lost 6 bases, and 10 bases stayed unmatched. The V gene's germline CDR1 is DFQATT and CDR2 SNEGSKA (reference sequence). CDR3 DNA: TGCAGTGCTGAGGAACTAGCGGGGGGGCACGGCGAGCAGTACTTC. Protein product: CSAEELAGGHGEQYF.

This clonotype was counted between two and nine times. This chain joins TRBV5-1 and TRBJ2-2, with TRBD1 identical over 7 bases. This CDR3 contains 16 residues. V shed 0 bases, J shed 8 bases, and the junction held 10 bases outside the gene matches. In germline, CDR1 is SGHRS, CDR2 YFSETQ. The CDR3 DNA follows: TGCGCCAGCAGCTTGGCCGTAGGGGGCGATCCGGGGGAGCTGTTTTTT. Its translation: CASSLAVGGDPGELFF.

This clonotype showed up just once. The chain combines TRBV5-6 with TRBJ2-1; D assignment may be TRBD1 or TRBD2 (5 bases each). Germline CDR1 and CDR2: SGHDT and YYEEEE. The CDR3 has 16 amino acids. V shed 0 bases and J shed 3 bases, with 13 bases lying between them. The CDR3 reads CASSLVAGSFYNEQFF. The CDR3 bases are TGTGCCAGCAGCTTGGTCGCAGGGAGTTTCTACAATGAGCAGTTCTTC.

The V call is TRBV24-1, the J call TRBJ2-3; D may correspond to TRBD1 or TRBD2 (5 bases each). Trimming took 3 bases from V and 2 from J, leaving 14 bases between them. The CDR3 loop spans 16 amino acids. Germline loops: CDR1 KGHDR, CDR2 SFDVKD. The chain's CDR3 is CATSDASGTHTDTQYF. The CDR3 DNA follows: TGTGCCACCAGTGATGCCTCCGGGACCCACACAGATACGCAGTATTTT.

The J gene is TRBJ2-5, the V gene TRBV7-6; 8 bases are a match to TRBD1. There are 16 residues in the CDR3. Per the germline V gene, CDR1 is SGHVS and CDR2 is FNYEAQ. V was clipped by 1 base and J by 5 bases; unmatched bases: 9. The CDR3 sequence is CASSLEVQGAGETQYF. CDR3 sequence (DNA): TGTGCCAGCAGCTTAGAGGTCCAGGGGGCAGGGGAGACCCAGTACTTC.

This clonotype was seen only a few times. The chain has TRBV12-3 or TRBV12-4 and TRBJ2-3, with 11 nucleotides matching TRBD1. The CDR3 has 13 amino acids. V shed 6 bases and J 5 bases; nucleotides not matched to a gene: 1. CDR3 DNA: TGTGCCAGCAGGGGACAGGGGGGAGATACGCAGTATTTT. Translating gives CASRGQGGDTQYF.